These 5 T cell receptor beta chains originate from one sample sequenced in a study of T cell changes during pregnancy in multiple sclerosis. TCRdb's table, derived via immunoSEQ multiplex PCR, lists solely in-frame clones and lacks some. The sample consists of approximately 50,000 clones, 85% to 95% of them appearing once. This sample comprised CD4+ T cells from peripheral blood mononuclear cells, obtained in the third trimester of pregnancy. The receptors derive from a female donor with multiple sclerosis, enrolled in a pregnancy study.

The V gene is TRBV10-3, the J gene TRBJ1-1; 8 nucleotides line up with TRBD1. V was clipped by 6 bases and J by 1 base; unmatched bases: 1. The germline gives CDR1 ENHRY, CDR2 SYGVKD. This CDR3 comprises 13 residues. The DNA for the CDR3 is TGTGCCATCAGCGACAGGGGGAACACTGAAGCTTTCTTT. Protein: CAISDRGNTEAFF.

The chain has TRBV7-2 and TRBJ2-7; possibly TRBD1 for D (5 bases). Trimming shortened V by 6 bases and J by 3 bases, and 9 bases separated the two germline ends. Germline V gives CDR1 SGHTA, CDR2 FQGNSA. This CDR3 comprises 12 residues. The CDR3 DNA sequence: TGTGCCAGCAGGGGTAGGGGCTACGAGCAGTACTTC. Protein sequence: CASRGRGYEQYF.

V usage is TRBV27 and J usage is TRBJ1-2; 7 bases agree with TRBD1. This CDR3 is 17 amino acids long. The ends lost 3 bases at V and 4 bases at J; junction bases unmatched: 14. Germline V gene lookup returns CDR1 MNHEY and CDR2 SMNVEV (reference sequence). CDR3 DNA: TGTGCCAGCAGTTTCCTCAGTCTCGGGACAGACTTCTATGGCTACACCTTC. This codes for CASSFLSLGTDFYGYTF.

The rearrangement links TRBV7-8 to TRBJ1-4, with D possibly matching TRBD1 (6 bases). The CDR3 consists of 13 residues. Trimming removed 3 bases at V and 8 bases at J, with 10 bases between. From germline, CDR1 is SGHVS and CDR2 FQNEAQ. The CDR3 nucleotides read TGTGCCAGCAGCTTCGACAGGCGGGAAAAACTGTTTTTT. Residues: CASSFDRREKLFF.

The chain recombines TRBV2 with TRBJ1-2; D gene unclear. This CDR3 spans 13 amino acids. The V end was cut by 10 bases, the J end by 2 bases, with 14 bases between. Looked up from germline, CDR1 is SNHLY and CDR2 is FYNNEI. The CDR3 DNA reads TGTGCCAACAACAGAATTTCGAACTATGGCTACACCTTC. Encoded protein: CANNRISNYGYTF.